This T cell receptor (beta chain) was captured by sequencing in a study of T-cell reconstitution after alpha-beta-depleted transplantation in children. Study-wide findings and caveats: Some patients owed their high day-60 TCRbeta diversity to surviving recipient T cells and thymic progenitors. The origin of alpha-beta T cells about two months after transplant was reportedly several hundred expanded graft clones. At the one-year point after transplant, T-cell counts and TCRbeta diversity were found to come mostly from T cells that had been newly produced.

This CDR3 contains 14 residues. Per the germline V gene, CDR1 is DFQATT and CDR2 is SNEGSKA (reference sequence). V gave up 4 bases and J gave up 7 bases; unmatched junction bases: 4. During its preparation, the TCRbeta library received unique molecular identifiers. One entry per CDR3 protein results from TCRdb running MiXCR on the PCR reads. The profile shows about 250,000 distinct CDR3 sequences, more than 20% of them singletons. Only a few counts were recorded for this clonotype. Its antigen is not identified. Sequencing used PBMCs, mostly from graft donor cells, obtained 360 days after TCRalphabeta/CD19-depleted stem cell transplant. The sequence came from a female patient aged 2 to 10 who had a stem cell transplant for congenital amegakaryocytic thrombocytopenia, so the T cells may come from the graft donor. V gene TRBV20-1 combines with J gene TRBJ2-1; 13 bases match TRBD2. CDR3 DNA sequence: TGCAGTGCTACTGGGACTAGCGGGGTGAATGAGCAGTTCTTC. Encoded protein: CSATGTSGVNEQFF.